A selection of T cell receptor beta chains follows, all from one sample in a study of blood T cell repertoires in COVID-19. Repertoires were generated with immunoSEQ multiplex PCR, while TCRdb's copy carries only in-frame clones and drops some. This table holds around 300,000 clones, 75% to 90% found once. The sample consisted of peripheral blood. These TCRs come from a woman in her thirties or forties with acute or convalescent COVID-19. CDR3s include the opening cysteine and the closing phenylalanine or tryptophan. The order of the fields is CDR3 protein, CDR3 DNA, D gene, clone size, J gene, CDR3 length, V gene. D genes are given only for firm matches. Clone size is not always given. Where it is, it says once, few, many or a class for expanded clones.

CDR3 protein: CASSHADGGITDTQYF
CDR3 DNA: TGTGCCAGCAGCCATGCCGACGGGGGGATCACAGATACGCAGTATTTT
D gene: TRBD2
clone size: once
J gene: TRBJ2-3
CDR3 length: 16
V gene: TRBV4-2

CDR3 protein: CASSLSGGPNNEQFF
CDR3 DNA: TGTGCCAGCAGCTTAAGCGGGGGGCCTAACAATGAGCAGTTCTTC
D gene: TRBD2
clone size: NA
J gene: TRBJ2-1
CDR3 length: 15
V gene: TRBV11-3

CDR3 protein: CASGLREHGYTF
CDR3 DNA: TGTGCTAGTGGTTTACGTGAGCATGGCTACACCTTC
D gene: NA
clone size: NA
J gene: TRBJ1-2
CDR3 length: 12
V gene: TRBV12-5

CDR3 protein: CASSPGDPRQNSNQPQHF
CDR3 DNA: TGCGCCAGCAGCCCCGGCGACCCCAGACAGAATAGCAATCAGCCCCAGCATTTT
D gene: NA
clone size: many
J gene: TRBJ1-5
CDR3 length: 18
V gene: TRBV4-1

CDR3 protein: CASSLVGRGYGNTIYF
CDR3 DNA: TGCGCCAGCAGCTTGGTTGGCAGGGGATATGGAAACACCATATATTTT
D gene: NA
clone size: once
J gene: TRBJ1-3
CDR3 length: 16
V gene: TRBV5-1

CDR3 protein: CASSGLGGSSNQPQHF
CDR3 DNA: TGTGCCAGCAGTGGCTTGGGAGGGTCAAGCAATCAGCCCCAGCATTTT
D gene: NA
clone size: once
J gene: TRBJ1-5
CDR3 length: 16
V gene: TRBV6-1

CDR3 protein: CASSLAQGGNQPQHF
CDR3 DNA: TGTGCCAGCAGTTTGGCGCAGGGAGGAAATCAGCCCCAGCATTTT
D gene: NA
clone size: NA
J gene: TRBJ1-5
CDR3 length: 15
V gene: TRBV27

CDR3 protein: CASSTHSGGAGDTQYF
CDR3 DNA: TGTGCCAGCAGCACCCATAGCGGGGGGGCCGGGGATACGCAGTATTTT
D gene: TRBD2
clone size: once
J gene: TRBJ2-3
CDR3 length: 16
V gene: TRBV5-4

CDR3 protein: CASSGTRVLHTEAFF
CDR3 DNA: TGTGCCAGCAGCGGGACACGGGTTTTACACACTGAAGCTTTCTTT
D gene: NA
clone size: NA
J gene: TRBJ1-1
CDR3 length: 15
V gene: TRBV3-1/TRBV3-2

CDR3 protein: CASGQGYEAFF
CDR3 DNA: TGTGCCAGCGGACAGGGGTATGAAGCTTTCTTT
D gene: TRBD1
clone size: NA
J gene: TRBJ1-1
CDR3 length: 11
V gene: TRBV27

CDR3 protein: CASSRRVEQPQHF
CDR3 DNA: TGTGCCAGCAGTCGGAGGGTGGAGCAGCCCCAGCATTTT
D gene: NA
clone size: NA
J gene: TRBJ1-5
CDR3 length: 13
V gene: TRBV6-5

CDR3 protein: CASSDRAGTQYF
CDR3 DNA: TGTGCCAGCAGTGATCGGGCGGGTACGCAGTATTTT
D gene: NA
clone size: NA
J gene: TRBJ2-3
CDR3 length: 12
V gene: TRBV12-3/TRBV12-4

CDR3 protein: CASSLPGGSTDTQYF
CDR3 DNA: TGCGCCAGCAGCTTGCCCGGGGGGTCCACAGATACGCAGTATTTT
D gene: TRBD2
clone size: NA
J gene: TRBJ2-3
CDR3 length: 15
V gene: TRBV5-1

CDR3 protein: CASSRDNSGNTIYF
CDR3 DNA: TGCGCCAGCAGCAGGGACAACTCTGGAAACACCATATATTTT
D gene: NA
clone size: NA
J gene: TRBJ1-3
CDR3 length: 14
V gene: TRBV5-1

CDR3 protein: CASSSGWGGKQETQYF
CDR3 DNA: TGTGCCAGCAGCTCCGGTTGGGGGGGGAAACAAGAGACCCAGTACTTC
D gene: TRBD2
clone size: NA
J gene: TRBJ2-5
CDR3 length: 16
V gene: TRBV5-4

CDR3 protein: CAWSQGTGARYYGYTF
CDR3 DNA: TGTGCCTGGAGTCAAGGGACAGGGGCCCGTTACTATGGCTACACCTTC
D gene: TRBD1
clone size: once
J gene: TRBJ1-2
CDR3 length: 16
V gene: TRBV30

CDR3 protein: CASSQDWGQGLTGELFF
CDR3 DNA: TGTGCCAGCAGCCAAGATTGGGGACAGGGACTTACCGGGGAGCTGTTTTTT
D gene: TRBD1
clone size: NA
J gene: TRBJ2-2
CDR3 length: 17
V gene: TRBV14

CDR3 protein: CASKSGQTNYGYTF
CDR3 DNA: TGTGCCAGTAAATCCGGACAGACTAACTATGGCTACACCTTC
D gene: NA
clone size: once
J gene: TRBJ1-2
CDR3 length: 14
V gene: TRBV19